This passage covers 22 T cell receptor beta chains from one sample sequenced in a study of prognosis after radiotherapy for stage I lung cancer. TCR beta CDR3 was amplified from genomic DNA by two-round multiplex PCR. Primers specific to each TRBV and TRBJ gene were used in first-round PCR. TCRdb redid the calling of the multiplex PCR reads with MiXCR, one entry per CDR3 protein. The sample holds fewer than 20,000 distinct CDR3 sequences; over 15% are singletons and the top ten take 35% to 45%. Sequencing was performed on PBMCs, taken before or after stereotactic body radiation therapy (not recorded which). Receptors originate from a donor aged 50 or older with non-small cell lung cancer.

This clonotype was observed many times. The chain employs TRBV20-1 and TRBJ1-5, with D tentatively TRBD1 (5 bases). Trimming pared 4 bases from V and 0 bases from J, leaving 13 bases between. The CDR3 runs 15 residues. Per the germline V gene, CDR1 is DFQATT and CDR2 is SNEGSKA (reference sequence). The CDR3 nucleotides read TGCAGTGCTAAGGAGGGGAGTTATAGCAATCAGCCCCAGCATTTT. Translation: CSAKEGSYSNQPQHF.

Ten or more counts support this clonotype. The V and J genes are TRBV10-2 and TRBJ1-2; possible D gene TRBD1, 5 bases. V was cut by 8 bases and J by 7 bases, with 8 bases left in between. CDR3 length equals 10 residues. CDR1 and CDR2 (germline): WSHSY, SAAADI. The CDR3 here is CASGAPGYTF. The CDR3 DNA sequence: TGCGCCAGCGGGGCTCCTGGCTACACCTTC.

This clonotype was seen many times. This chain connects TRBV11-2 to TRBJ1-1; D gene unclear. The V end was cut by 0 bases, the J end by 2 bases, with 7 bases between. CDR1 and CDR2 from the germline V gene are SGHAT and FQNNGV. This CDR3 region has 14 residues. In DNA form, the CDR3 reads TGTGCCAGCAGCTTAGATCCCACCAACACTGAAGCTTTCTTT. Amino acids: CASSLDPTNTEAFF.

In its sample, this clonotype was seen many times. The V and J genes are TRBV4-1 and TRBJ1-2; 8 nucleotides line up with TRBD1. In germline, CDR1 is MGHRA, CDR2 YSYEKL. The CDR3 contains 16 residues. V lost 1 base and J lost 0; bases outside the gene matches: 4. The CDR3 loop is CASSQARGRSNYGYTF. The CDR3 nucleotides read TGCGCCAGCAGCCAAGCCAGGGGGCGTTCTAACTATGGCTACACCTTC.

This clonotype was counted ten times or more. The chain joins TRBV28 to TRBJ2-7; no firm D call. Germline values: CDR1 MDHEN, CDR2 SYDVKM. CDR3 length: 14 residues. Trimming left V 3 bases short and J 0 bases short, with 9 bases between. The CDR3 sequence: CASSFAETSYEQYF. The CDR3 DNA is TGTGCCAGCAGTTTCGCGGAAACCTCCTACGAGCAGTACTTC.

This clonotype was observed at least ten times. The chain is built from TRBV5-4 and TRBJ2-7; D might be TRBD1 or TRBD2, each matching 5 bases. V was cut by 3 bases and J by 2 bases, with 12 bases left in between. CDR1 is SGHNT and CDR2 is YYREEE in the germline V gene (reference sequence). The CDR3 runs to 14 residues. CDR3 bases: TGTGCCAGCAGCTGGGACGTTCCACCCTACGAGCAGTACTTC. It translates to CASSWDVPPYEQYF.

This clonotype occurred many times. The CDR3 here is CASSVEGTAGNTIYF. The CDR3 nucleotides are TGTGCCAGCAGCGTAGAAGGGACCGCCGGAAACACCATATATTTT. The J gene is TRBJ1-3, the V gene TRBV9; a weak D match, TRBD1 (5 bases). V was cut by 0 bases and J by 4 bases, with 11 bases left in between. CDR3 length: 15 residues. The V gene's germline CDR1 is SGDLS and CDR2 YYNGEE.

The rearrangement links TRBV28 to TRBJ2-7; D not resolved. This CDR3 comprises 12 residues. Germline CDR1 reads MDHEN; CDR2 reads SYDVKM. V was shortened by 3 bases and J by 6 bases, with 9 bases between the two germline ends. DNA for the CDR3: TGTGCCAGCAGTTTCAACCCGAGCGAGCAGTACTTC. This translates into CASSFNPSEQYF. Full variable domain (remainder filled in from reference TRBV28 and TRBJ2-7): DVKVTQSSRYLVKRTGEKVFLECVQDMDHENMFWYRQDPGLGLRLIYFSYDVKMKEKGDIPEGYSVSREKKERFSLILESASTNQTSMYLCASSFNPSEQYFGPGTRLTVT.

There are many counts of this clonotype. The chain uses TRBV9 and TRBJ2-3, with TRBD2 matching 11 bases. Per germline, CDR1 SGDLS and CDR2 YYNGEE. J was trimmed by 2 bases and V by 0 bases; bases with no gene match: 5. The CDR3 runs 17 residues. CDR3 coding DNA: TGTGCCAGCAGCGTAGCGACTAGCGGGGAAATCACAGATACGCAGTATTTT. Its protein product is CASSVATSGEITDTQYF. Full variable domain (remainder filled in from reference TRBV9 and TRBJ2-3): DSGVTQTPKHLITATGQRVTLRCSPRSGDLSVYWYQQSLDQGLQFLIQYYNGEERAKGNILERFSAQQFPDLHSELNLSSLELGDSALYFCASSVATSGEITDTQYFGPGTRLTVL.

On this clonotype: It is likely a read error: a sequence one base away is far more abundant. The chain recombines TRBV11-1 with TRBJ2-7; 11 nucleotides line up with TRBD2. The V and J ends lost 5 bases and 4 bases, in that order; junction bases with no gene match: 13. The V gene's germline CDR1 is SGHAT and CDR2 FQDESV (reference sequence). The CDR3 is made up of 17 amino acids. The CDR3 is CASSTLTGSSGRYEQYF. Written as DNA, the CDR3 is TGTGCCAGCAGCACCCTCACCGGGTCTAGCGGGAGGTACGAGCAGTACTTC. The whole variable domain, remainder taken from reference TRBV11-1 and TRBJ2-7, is EAEVAQSPRYKITEKSQAVAFWCDPISGHATLYWYRQILGQGPELLVQFQDESVVDDSQLPKDRFSAERLKGVDSTLKIQPAELGDSAMYLCASSTLTGSSGRYEQYFGPGTRLTVT.

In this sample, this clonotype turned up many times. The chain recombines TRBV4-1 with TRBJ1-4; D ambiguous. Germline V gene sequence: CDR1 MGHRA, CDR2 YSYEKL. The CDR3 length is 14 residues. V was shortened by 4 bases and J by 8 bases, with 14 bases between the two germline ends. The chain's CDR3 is CASSPALKEEKLFF. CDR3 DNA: TGCGCCAGCAGCCCCGCCCTCAAGGAGGAAAAACTGTTTTTT.

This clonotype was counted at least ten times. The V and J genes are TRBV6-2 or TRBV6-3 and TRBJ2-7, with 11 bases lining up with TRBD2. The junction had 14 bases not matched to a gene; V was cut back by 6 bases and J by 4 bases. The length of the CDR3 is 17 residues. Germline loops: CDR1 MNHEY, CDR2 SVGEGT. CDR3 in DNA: TGTGCCAGCAGGTCAGGAGTTAGCGGGAGGGCCCAGTACGAGCAGTACTTC. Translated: CASRSGVSGRAQYEQYF.

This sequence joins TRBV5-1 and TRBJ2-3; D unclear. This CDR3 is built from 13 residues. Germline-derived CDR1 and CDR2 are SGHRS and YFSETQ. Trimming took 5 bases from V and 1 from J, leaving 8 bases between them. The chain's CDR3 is CASSLGRTDTQYF. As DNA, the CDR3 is TGCGCCAGCAGTCTCGGCCGCACAGATACGCAGTATTTT.

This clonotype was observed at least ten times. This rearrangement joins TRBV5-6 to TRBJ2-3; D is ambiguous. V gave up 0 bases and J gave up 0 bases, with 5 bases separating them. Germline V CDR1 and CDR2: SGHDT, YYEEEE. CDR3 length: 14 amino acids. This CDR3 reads CASSLVWSTDTQYF. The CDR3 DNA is TGTGCCAGCAGCTTGGTGTGGAGCACAGATACGCAGTATTTT. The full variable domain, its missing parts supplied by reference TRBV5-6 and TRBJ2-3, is DAGVTQSPTHLIKTRGQQVTLRCSPKSGHDTVSWYQQALGQGPQFIFQYYEEEERQRGNFPDRFSGHQFPNYSSELNVNALLLGDSALYLCASSLVWSTDTQYFGPGTRLTVL.

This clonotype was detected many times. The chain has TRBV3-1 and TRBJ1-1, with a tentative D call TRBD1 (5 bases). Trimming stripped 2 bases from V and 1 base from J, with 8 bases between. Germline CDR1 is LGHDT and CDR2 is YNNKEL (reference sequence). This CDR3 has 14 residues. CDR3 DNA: TGTGCCAGCAGCCAAATGGGGGAGAACACTGAAGCTTTCTTT. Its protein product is CASSQMGENTEAFF.

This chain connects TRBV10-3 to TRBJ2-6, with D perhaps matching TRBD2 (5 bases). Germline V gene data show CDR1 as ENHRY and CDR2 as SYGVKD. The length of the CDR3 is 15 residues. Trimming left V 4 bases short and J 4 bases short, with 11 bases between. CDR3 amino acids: CAISAEGAGANVLTF. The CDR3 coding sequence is TGTGCCATCAGTGCCGAGGGTGCGGGGGCCAACGTCCTGACTTTC.

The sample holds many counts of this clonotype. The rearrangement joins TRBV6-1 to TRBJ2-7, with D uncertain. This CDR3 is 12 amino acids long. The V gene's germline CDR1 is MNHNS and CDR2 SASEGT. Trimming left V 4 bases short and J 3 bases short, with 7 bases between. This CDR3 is CASSVTRYEQYV. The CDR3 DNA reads TGTGCCAGCAGTGTAACACGCTACGAGCAGTACGTC.

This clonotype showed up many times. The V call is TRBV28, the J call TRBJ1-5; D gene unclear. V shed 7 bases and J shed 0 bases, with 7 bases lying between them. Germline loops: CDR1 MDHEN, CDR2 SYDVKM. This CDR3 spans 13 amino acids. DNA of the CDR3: TGTGCCAGCATTCCATATAGCAATCAGCCCCAGCATTTT. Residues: CASIPYSNQPQHF.

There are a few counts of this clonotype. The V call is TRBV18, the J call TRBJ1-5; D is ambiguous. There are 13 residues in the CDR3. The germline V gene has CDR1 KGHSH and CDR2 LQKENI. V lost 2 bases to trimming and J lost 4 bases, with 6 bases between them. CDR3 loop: CASSPGSNQPQHF. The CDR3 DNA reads TGTGCCAGCTCACCAGGGAGTAATCAGCCCCAGCATTTT. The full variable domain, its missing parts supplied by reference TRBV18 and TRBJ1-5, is NAGVMQNPRHLVRRRGQEARLRCSPMKGHSHVYWYRQLPEEGLKFMVYLQKENIIDESGMPKERFSAEFPKEGPSILRIQQVVRGDSAAYFCASSPGSNQPQHFGDGTRLSIL.

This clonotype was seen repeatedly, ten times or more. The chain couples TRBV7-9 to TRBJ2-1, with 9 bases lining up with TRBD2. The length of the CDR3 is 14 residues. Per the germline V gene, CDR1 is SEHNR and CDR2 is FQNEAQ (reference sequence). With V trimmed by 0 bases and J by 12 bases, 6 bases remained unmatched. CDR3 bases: TGTGCCAGCAGCTTAGCGACCATAGCGGGGGTGCAGTTCTTC. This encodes CASSLATIAGVQFF.

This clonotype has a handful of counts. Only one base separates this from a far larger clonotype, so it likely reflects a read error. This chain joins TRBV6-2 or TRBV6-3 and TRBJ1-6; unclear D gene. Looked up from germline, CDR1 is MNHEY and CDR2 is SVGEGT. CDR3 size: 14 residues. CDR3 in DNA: TGTGCCGGCAGTTATCGCGAGTTTGGTTCACCCCTCCACTTT. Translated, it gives CAGSYREFGSPLHF.

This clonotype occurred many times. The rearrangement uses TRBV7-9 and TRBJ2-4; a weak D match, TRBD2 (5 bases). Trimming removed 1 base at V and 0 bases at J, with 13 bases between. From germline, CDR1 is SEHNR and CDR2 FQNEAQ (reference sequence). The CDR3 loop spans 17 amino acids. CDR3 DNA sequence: TGTGCCAGCAGCTTAGACCAAGGGAGACTAGCCAAAAACATTCAGTACTTC. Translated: CASSLDQGRLAKNIQYF.